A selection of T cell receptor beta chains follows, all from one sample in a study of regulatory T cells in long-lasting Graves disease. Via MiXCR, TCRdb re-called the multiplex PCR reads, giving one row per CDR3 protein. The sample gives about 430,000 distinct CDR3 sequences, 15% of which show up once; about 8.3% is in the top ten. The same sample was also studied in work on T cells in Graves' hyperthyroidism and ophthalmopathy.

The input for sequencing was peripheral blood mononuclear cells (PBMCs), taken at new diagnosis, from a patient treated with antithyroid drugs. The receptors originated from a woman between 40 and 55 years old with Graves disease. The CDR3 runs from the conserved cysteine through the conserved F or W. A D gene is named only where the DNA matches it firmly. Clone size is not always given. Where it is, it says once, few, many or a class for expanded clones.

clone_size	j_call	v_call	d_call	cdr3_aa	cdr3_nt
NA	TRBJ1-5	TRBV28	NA	CASIGGRDPRGFQPQHF	TGTGCCAGCATCGGGGGCCGGGACCCCAGAGGGTTCCAGCCCCAGCATTTT
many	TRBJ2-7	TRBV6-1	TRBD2	CASRTAGVGYEQYF	TGTGCCAGCAGAACAGCGGGAGTGGGTTACGAGCAGTACTTC
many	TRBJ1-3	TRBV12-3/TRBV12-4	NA	CASSLQGSGNTIYF	TGTGCCAGCAGCTTACAGGGTTCTGGAAACACCATATATTTT
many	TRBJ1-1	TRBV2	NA	CASRWSAAAFF	TGTGCCAGCAGATGGAGTGCTGCAGCTTTCTTT
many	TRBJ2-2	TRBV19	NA	CASTDRAREGHTGELFF	TGTGCCAGTACGGACAGGGCGAGGGAGGGCCACACCGGGGAGCTGTTTTTT
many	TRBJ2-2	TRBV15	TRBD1	CATSLVRDSGELFF	TGTGCCACCAGCTTGGTACGGGACAGCGGGGAGCTGTTTTTT
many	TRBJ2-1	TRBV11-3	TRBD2	CASSLVTSGSDEQFF	TGTGCCAGCAGCTTAGTTACTAGCGGGAGCGATGAGCAGTTCTTC
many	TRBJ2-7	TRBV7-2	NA	CASSFVPGNEQYF	TGTGCCAGCAGCTTTGTACCGGGAAACGAGCAGTACTTC
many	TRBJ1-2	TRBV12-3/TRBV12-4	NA	CASSLGVLGGYTF	TGTGCCAGCAGTTTAGGGGTTTTGGGTGGCTACACCTTC
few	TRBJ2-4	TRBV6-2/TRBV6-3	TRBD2	CASSRGGPVAKNIQYF	TGTGCCAGCAGTAGGGGAGGGCCTGTTGCCAAAAACATTCAGTACTTC
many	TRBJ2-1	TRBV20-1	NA	CSASPGSYEQFF	TGCAGTGCTAGCCCGGGGTCATATGAGCAGTTCTTC